This T cell receptor beta chain was observed in a study of T cell changes during pregnancy in multiple sclerosis. Assay: immunoSEQ multiplex PCR; the TCRdb copy retains only in-frame clones and omits some. Here the sample spans 60,000 or so clones, around nine tenths being singletons. Sequenced: peripheral blood from another person, used as feeder cells. The source is a human donor whose cells served as feeder cells for cultures in a pregnancy study.

CDR3 loop: CASSPESGGLSYNEQFF. As DNA, the CDR3 is TGTGCCAGCAGCCCGGAGAGCGGGGGCCTCTCCTACAATGAGCAGTTCTTC. V and J are TRBV11-2 and TRBJ2-1, with TRBD2 matching over 8 bases. The germline gives CDR1 SGHAT, CDR2 FQNNGV. This CDR3 region has 17 residues. The V segment lost 5 bases and the J segment 0 bases; nucleotides outside the gene matches: 9.